The next 17 T cell receptor beta chains were all read from a single sample in a study of shared clonotypes between healthy human individuals. The protocol was immunoSEQ multiplex PCR, while the TCRdb copy is restricted to in-frame clones and leaves out a portion. The sample holds over a million clones; 70% to 80% are singletons and the top ten take about 0.52%. Material for sequencing was memory CD4+ T cells from PBMCs. Subset in this sample: CD45RA-negative fraction. The receptors shown here come from a man younger than 35 in good health. Some clones in this sample may be carry-over from other donors' samples.

About this clone: A clone one base away is much larger, so this may be a read error. The chain combines TRBV20-1 with TRBJ2-5; no definite D call. Deletions cut 3 bases from V and 4 bases from J, with 6 bases between. Looked up from germline, CDR1 is DFQATT and CDR2 is SNEGSKA (reference sequence). The CDR3 runs 11 residues. The CDR3 coding sequence is TGCAGTGCTAGTCAGGCAGAGACCCAGTACTTC. Translating it yields CSASQAETQYF.

This clone was seen a handful of times. The CDR3, as DNA: TGTGCCAGTGCCCCGACTAGCCCGAACACCGGGGAGCTGTTTTTT. Translation: CASAPTSPNTGELFF. This rearrangement joins TRBV19 to TRBJ2-2; 7 nucleotides align to TRBD2. Trimming at V came to 8 bases and at J to 0 bases, leaving 6 bases not matched to a gene. The CDR3 contains 15 residues. Germline loops: CDR1 LNHDA, CDR2 SQIVND (reference sequence).

This clone has only one observation. This same CDR3 is encoded by further DNA sequences in the sample. The chain recombines TRBV5-1 with TRBJ1-1; D unclear. V lost 0 bases and J 1 base, leaving 10 bases between the germline ends. Germline V gene sequence: CDR1 SGHRS, CDR2 YFSETQ. CDR3 size: 15 residues. This chain's CDR3 is CASSLAGPGNTEAFF. DNA for the CDR3: TGCGCCAGCAGCTTGGCCGGGCCAGGGAACACTGAAGCTTTCTTT.

This chain uses TRBV7-2 with TRBJ2-2; D is uncertain. Germline lookup yields CDR1 SGHTA and CDR2 FQGNSA. Trimming left V 6 bases short and J 4 bases short, with 9 bases between. This CDR3 is built from 13 residues. The CDR3 DNA follows: TGTGCCAGCAGTCCTCGATTCACCGGGGAGCTGTTTTTT. This translates into CASSPRFTGELFF.

This chain's CDR3 is CASRRATGGKNTGELFF. The DNA for the CDR3 is TGTGCCAGCAGGAGGGCCACAGGGGGCAAAAACACCGGGGAGCTGTTTTTT. The chain recombines TRBV25-1 with TRBJ2-2, with TRBD1 matching 9 bases. Germline CDR1 reads MGHDK; CDR2 reads SYGVNS. Losses at the gene ends were 6 bases for V and 2 bases for J; bases not matched to a gene: 10. The CDR3 spans 17 residues.

The chain recombines TRBV2 with TRBJ2-3, with D possibly being TRBD1 (5 bases). Germline lookup yields CDR1 SNHLY and CDR2 FYNNEI. This CDR3 region has 17 residues. Trimming took 4 bases from V and 2 from J, leaving 19 bases between them. CDR3 region: CASSAAWVGPDTDTQYF. For the CDR3, the DNA is TGTGCCAGCAGTGCCGCCTGGGTGGGGCCAGACACAGATACGCAGTATTTT.

The chain joins TRBV28 to TRBJ2-4; tentatively, D is TRBD2 (6 bases). This CDR3 has 14 amino acids. Germline V CDR1 and CDR2: MDHEN, SYDVKM. Trimming removed 6 bases from V and 0 bases from J, with 9 bases in between. CDR3 DNA sequence: TGTGCCAGCAGGACTAGGGGAGCCAAAAACATTCAGTACTTC. Amino acids: CASRTRGAKNIQYF.

The V and J genes are TRBV28 and TRBJ2-7; D may be TRBD1 or TRBD2 (5 bases each). Deletions cut 3 bases from V and 5 bases from J, with 17 bases between. Germline V gives CDR1 MDHEN, CDR2 SYDVKM. CDR3 length: 15 residues. CDR3 sequence reads: CASSLSGPFVDEQYF. CDR3 DNA: TGTGCCAGCAGTTTGTCGGGACCCTTCGTGGACGAGCAGTACTTC.

Comment on this clone: The same CDR3 arises from other DNA sequences in this sample as well. The chain carries TRBV10-1 and TRBJ2-5; D remains unclear. With 0 bases removed from V and 5 bases from J, the gap between germline ends came to 4 bases. Germline V gene sequence: CDR1 WNHNN, CDR2 SYGVQD (reference sequence). The CDR3 consists of 12 residues. CDR3 region: CASSESRETQYF. The CDR3 DNA is TGCGCCAGCAGTGAGTCCAGGGAGACCCAGTACTTC.

The CDR3 here is CASSLRPLSTEAFF. The CDR3 DNA reads as TGTGCCAGCAGTTTACGCCCCCTAAGCACTGAAGCTTTCTTT. This chain uses TRBV28 with TRBJ1-1; D gene unclear. The germline V gene encodes CDR1 MDHEN and CDR2 SYDVKM. Trimming stripped 2 bases from V and 4 bases from J, with 11 bases between. The CDR3 sequence is 14 residues long.

The rearrangement joins TRBV10-3 to TRBJ2-7; 11 bases line up with TRBD1. This CDR3 is 16 amino acids long. Trimming at V came to 2 bases and at J to 7 bases, leaving 10 bases not matched to a gene. Germline V CDR1 and CDR2: ENHRY, SYGVKD. The CDR3 is CAISEGTGTGGWEQYF. CDR3 DNA: TGTGCCATCAGTGAGGGCACCGGGACAGGGGGTTGGGAGCAGTACTTC.

A few counts support this clone. The chain recombines TRBV5-1 with TRBJ2-3; 9 nucleotides line up with TRBD2. The CDR3 contains 14 residues. CDR1 and CDR2 (germline): SGHRS, YFSETQ. Trimming removed 6 bases from V and 2 bases from J; junction bases left unmatched: 4. The CDR3, as DNA: TGCGCCAGCACGACTAGCGGTTACACAGATACGCAGTATTTT. Residues: CASTTSGYTDTQYF.

The chain combines TRBV25-1 with TRBJ2-7; 7 nucleotides align to TRBD2. With 0 bases clipped from V and 1 base from J, the junction kept 9 bases outside the gene matches. CDR1 is MGHDK and CDR2 is SYGVNS in the germline V gene. The CDR3 extends over 17 amino acids. The CDR3 here is CASSEYGRGVSSYEQYF. DNA of the CDR3: TGTGCCAGCAGTGAATATGGGAGGGGAGTAAGTTCCTACGAGCAGTACTTC.

The chain links TRBV9 to TRBJ1-2; D is unclear. The length of the CDR3 is 13 residues. The germline V gene has CDR1 SGDLS and CDR2 YYNGEE. Trimming removed 0 bases at V and 1 base at J, with 4 bases between. CDR3 residues: CASSVVNNYGYTF. Here the CDR3 DNA reads TGTGCCAGCAGCGTAGTGAATAACTATGGCTACACCTTC.

The rearrangement uses TRBV7-9 and TRBJ2-1, with TRBD2 matching 9 bases. V lost 2 bases to trimming and J lost 4 bases; unmatched junction nucleotides: 9. Germline V lookup: CDR1 SEHNR, CDR2 FQNEAQ (reference sequence). The CDR3 has 17 amino acids. The CDR3 region has the DNA TGTGCCAGCAGCTTACCCCCTAGGCTAGCGGGGTACAATGAGCAGTTCTTC. As protein: CASSLPPRLAGYNEQFF.

The gene calls are TRBV2 and TRBJ2-1; D is ambiguous. The CDR3 spans 13 residues. Trimming removed 7 bases from V and 9 bases from J, with 16 bases in between. In germline, CDR1 is SNHLY, CDR2 FYNNEI. The CDR3 sequence: CASTVEMSSEQFF. Here the CDR3 DNA reads TGTGCCAGCACCGTGGAGATGTCGAGTGAGCAGTTCTTC.

The J gene is TRBJ2-3, the V gene TRBV7-2, with 10 positions matching TRBD1. CDR1 is SGHTA, CDR2 FQGNSA, per germline. V lost 1 base and J lost 6; bases outside the gene matches: 1. This CDR3 is 14 amino acids long. CDR3 nucleotides: TGTGCCAGCAGCTTAGGGACAGGGGGGGATACGCAGTATTTT. As protein: CASSLGTGGDTQYF.